The sequence of this TCR beta chain was determined in a study of T and B cells in COVID-19 patients. Study details: Peripheral blood came from COVID-19 patients with active infection or after recovery.

BIOMED2 TRB-A/B primer pools were used in multiplex TRB PCR. In TCRdb, the multiplex PCR reads were re-called with MiXCR into one record per CDR3 protein. This sample has roughly 13,000 distinct CDR3 sequences, with about 30% found just once. This clonotype is deemed medium-sized. The germline V gene encodes CDR1 SGHAT and CDR2 FQDESV (reference sequence). CDR3 length: 17 amino acids. With 5 bases removed from V and 1 base from J, the gap between germline ends came to 18 bases. Each TRB amplification used about 250-550 ng of genomic DNA from blood. The chain uses TRBV11-1 and TRBJ2-1; no clear D gene. This clonotype was obtained from a human donor who had recovered from COVID-19. Sequencing was carried out using blood. The CDR3 loop is CASSLSLEIESYNEQFF. CDR3 bases: TGTGCCAGCAGCCTATCTCTTGAAATAGAATCCTACAATGAGCAGTTCTTC.